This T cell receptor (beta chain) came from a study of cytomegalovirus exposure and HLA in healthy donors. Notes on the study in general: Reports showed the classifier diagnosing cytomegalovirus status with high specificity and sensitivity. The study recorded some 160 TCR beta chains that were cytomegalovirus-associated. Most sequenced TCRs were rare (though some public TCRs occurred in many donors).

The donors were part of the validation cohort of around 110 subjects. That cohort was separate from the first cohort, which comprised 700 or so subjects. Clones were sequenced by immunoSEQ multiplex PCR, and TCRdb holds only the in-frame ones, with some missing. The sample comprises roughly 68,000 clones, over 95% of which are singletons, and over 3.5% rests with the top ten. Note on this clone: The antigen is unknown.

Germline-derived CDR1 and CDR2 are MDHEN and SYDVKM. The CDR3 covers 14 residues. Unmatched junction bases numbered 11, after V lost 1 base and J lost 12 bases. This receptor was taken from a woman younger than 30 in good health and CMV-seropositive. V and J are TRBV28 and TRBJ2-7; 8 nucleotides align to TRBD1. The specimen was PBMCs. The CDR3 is CASSLSNRQGRRYF. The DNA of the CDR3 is TGTGCCAGCAGTTTATCTAATAGACAGGGGCGGAGGTACTTC. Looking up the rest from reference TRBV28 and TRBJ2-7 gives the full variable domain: DVKVTQSSRYLVKRTGEKVFLECVQDMDHENMFWYRQDPGLGLRLIYFSYDVKMKEKGDIPEGYSVSREKKERFSLILESASTNQTSMYLCASSLSNRQGRRYFGPGTRLTVT.